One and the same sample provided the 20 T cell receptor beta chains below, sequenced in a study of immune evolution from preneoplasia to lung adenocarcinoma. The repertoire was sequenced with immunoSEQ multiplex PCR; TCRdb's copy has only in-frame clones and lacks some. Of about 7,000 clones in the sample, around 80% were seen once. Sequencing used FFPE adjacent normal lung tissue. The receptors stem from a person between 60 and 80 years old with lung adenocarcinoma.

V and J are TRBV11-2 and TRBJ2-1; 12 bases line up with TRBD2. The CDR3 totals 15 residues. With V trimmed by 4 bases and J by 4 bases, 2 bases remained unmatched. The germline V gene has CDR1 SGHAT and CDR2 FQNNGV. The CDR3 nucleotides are TGTGCCAGCAGCTACGGGACTAGCGGGTACAATGAGCAGTTCTTC. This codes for CASSYGTSGYNEQFF.

The CDR3 here is CSVGGRALEENIQYF. In DNA, the CDR3 is TGCAGCGTTGGGGGGAGGGCCCTCGAGGAAAACATTCAGTACTTC. V gene TRBV29-1 combines with J gene TRBJ2-4; 7 bases are shared with TRBD2. V was clipped by 4 bases and J by 5 bases; unmatched bases: 11. The CDR3 contains 15 residues. CDR1 and CDR2 (germline): SQVTM, ANQGSEA. The full variable domain, in which reference TRBV29-1 and TRBJ2-4 provide the parts outside the CDR3, is SAVISQKPSRDICQRGTSLTIQCQVDSQVTMMFWYRQQPGQSLTLIATANQGSEATYESGFVIDKFPISRPNLTFSTLTVSNMSPEDSSIYLCSVGGRALEENIQYFGAGTRLSVL.

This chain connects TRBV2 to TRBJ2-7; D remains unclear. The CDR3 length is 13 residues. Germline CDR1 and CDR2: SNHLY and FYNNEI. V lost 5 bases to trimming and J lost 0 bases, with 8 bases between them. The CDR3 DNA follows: TGTGCCAGCAGTTTGTCACGCTCCTACGAGCAGTACTTC. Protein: CASSLSRSYEQYF.

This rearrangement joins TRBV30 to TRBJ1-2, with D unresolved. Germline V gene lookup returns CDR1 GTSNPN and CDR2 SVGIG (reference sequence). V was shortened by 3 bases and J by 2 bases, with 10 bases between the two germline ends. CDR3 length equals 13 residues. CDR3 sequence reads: CAWSRDYNYGYTF. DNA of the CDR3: TGTGCCTGGAGCCGAGACTACAACTATGGCTACACCTTC. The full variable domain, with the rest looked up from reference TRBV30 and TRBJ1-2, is SQTIHQWPATLVQPVGSPLSLECTVEGTSNPNLYWYRQAAGRGLQLLFYSVGIGQISSEVPQNLSASRPQDRQFILSSKKLLLSDSGFYLCAWSRDYNYGYTFGSGTRLTVV.

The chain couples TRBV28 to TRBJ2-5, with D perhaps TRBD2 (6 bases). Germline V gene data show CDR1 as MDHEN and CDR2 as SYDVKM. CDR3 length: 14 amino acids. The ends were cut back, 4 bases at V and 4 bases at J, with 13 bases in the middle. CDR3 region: CASSSREEGETQYF. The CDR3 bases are TGTGCCAGCAGTTCCAGGGAGGAGGGAGAGACCCAGTACTTC.

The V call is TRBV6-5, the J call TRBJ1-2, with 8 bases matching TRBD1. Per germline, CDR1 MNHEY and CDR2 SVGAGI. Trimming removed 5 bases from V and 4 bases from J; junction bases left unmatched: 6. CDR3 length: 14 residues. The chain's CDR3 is CASSPPGQVYGYTF. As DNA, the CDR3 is TGTGCCAGCAGTCCACCGGGACAGGTCTATGGCTACACCTTC.

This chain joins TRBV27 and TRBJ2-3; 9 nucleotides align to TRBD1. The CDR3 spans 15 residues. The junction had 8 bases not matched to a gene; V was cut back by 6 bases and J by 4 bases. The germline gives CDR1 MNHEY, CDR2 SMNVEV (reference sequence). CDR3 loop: CASRTGTGFADTQYF. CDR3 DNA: TGTGCCAGCAGGACCGGGACAGGGTTCGCAGATACGCAGTATTTT.

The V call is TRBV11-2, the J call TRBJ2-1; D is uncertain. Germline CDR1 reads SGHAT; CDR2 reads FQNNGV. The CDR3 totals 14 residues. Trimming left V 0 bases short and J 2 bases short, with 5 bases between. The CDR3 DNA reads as TGTGCCAGCAGCTTAGATACTACCTACAATGAGCAGTTCTTC. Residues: CASSLDTTYNEQFF.

CDR3 in DNA: TGTGCCAGCAGCTTGCGCCTAGCGGGAGATGAGCAGTTCTTC. It codes for CASSLRLAGDEQFF. The chain couples TRBV7-8 to TRBJ2-1; 10 bases line up with TRBD2. There are 14 residues in the CDR3. The V gene end was trimmed by 3 bases and the J gene end by 8 bases; junction bases not matched to a gene: 4. Germline assignment: CDR1 SGHVS and CDR2 FQNEAQ.

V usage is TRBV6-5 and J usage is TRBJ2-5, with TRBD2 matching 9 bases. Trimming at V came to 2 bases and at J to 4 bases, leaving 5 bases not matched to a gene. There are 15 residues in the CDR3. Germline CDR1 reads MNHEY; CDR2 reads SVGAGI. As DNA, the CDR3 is TGTGCCAGCAGTTACGGGCTAGCGGGACTAGAGACCCAGTACTTC. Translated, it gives CASSYGLAGLETQYF.

CDR3 coding DNA: TGTGCCAGCAGCGAAAGCGGGAGGGCGAACACCGGGGAGCTGTTTTTT. Its protein product is CASSESGRANTGELFF. The rearrangement links TRBV6-7 to TRBJ2-2; 10 bases are shared with TRBD2. TRBV6-7 is annotated as an ORF whose role is uncertain. The CDR3 contains 16 residues. V was pared by 6 bases and J by 0 bases, with 4 bases of the junction left unmatched.

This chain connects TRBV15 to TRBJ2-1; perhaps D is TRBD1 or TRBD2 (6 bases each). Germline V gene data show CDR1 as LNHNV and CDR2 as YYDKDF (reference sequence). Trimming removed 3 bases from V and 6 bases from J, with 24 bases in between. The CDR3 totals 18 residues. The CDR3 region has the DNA TGTGCCACCAGCAGCTCCAGCAGTGGGGGGCGTTACGGCAATGAGCAGTTCTTC. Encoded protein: CATSSSSSGGRYGNEQFF. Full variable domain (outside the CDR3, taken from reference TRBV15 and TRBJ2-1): DAMVIQNPRYQVTQFGKPVTLSCSQTLNHNVMYWYQQKSSQAPKLLFHYYDKDFNNEADTPDNFQSRRPNTSFCFLDIRSPGLGDTAMYLCATSSSSSGGRYGNEQFFGPGTRLTVL.

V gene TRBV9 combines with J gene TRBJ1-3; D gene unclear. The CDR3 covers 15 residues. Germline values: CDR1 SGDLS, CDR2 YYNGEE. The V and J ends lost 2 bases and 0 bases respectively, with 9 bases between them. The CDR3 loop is CASSVDGSSGNTIYF. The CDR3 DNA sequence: TGTGCCAGCAGCGTTGACGGGAGCTCTGGAAACACCATATATTTT.

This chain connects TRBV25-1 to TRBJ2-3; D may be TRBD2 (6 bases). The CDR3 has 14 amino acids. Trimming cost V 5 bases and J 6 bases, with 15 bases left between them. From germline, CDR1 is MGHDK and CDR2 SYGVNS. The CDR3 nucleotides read TGTGCCAGCAGTACCCGGGACTCTCGGGATACGCAGTATTTT. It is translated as CASSTRDSRDTQYF. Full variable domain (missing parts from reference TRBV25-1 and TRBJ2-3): EADIYQTPRYLVIGTGKKITLECSQTMGHDKMYWYQQDPGMELHLIHYSYGVNSTEKGDLSSESTVSRIRTEHFPLTLESARPSHTSQYLCASSTRDSRDTQYFGPGTRLTVL.

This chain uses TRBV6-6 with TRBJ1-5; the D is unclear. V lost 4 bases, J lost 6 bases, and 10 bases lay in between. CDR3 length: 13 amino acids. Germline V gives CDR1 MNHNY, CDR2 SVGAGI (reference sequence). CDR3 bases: TGTGCCAGCAGTTCCAAGAATGGTCAGCCCCAGCATTTT. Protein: CASSSKNGQPQHF.

This CDR3 is CASNPQDRETQYF. Here the CDR3 DNA reads TGTGCCAGCAACCCACAGGACAGAGAGACCCAGTACTTC. The genes are TRBV28 and TRBJ2-5, with D perhaps TRBD1 (6 bases). V dropped 7 bases and J dropped 4 bases, with 13 bases sitting between them. The CDR3 is made up of 13 amino acids. The germline V gene has CDR1 MDHEN and CDR2 SYDVKM.

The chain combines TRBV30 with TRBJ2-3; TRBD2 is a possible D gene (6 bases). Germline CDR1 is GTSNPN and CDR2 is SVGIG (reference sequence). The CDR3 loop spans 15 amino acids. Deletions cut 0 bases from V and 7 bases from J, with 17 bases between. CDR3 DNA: TGTGCCTGGAGTGTGTACGATTCGGGACTCAATACGCAGTATTTT. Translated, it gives CAWSVYDSGLNTQYF.

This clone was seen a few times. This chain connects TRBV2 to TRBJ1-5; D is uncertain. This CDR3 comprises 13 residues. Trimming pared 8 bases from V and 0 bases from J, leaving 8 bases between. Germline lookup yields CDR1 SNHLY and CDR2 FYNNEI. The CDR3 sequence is CASRWDSNQPQHF. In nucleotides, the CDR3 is TGTGCCAGCCGATGGGATAGCAATCAGCCCCAGCATTTT.

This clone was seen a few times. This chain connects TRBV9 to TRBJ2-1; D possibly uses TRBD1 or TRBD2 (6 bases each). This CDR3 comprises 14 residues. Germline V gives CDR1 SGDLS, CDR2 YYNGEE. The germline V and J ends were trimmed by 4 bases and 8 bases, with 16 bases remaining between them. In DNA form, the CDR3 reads TGTGCCAGCAGCACCCTACAGGGAGGCGATGAGCAGTTCTTC. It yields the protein CASSTLQGGDEQFF.

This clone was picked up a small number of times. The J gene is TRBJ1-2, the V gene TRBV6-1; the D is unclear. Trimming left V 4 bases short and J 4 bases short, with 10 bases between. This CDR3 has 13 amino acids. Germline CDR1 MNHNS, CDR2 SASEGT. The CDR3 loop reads CASSGENFYGYTF. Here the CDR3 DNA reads TGTGCCAGCAGTGGCGAAAACTTCTATGGCTACACCTTC.